The T cell receptor beta chain described here comes from a study of identical twins. This clonotype was found a few times. From germline, CDR1 is PRHDT and CDR2 FYEKMQ (reference sequence). This CDR3 spans 15 amino acids. The V and J ends lost 3 bases and 11 bases, in that order; junction bases with no gene match: 9. TCRdb ran MiXCR on the 5' RACE reads and lists one entry per CDR3 protein. The repertoire consists of about 890,000 distinct CDR3 sequences, with roughly an eighth occurring once and the leading ten covering about 1.5%. This same sample was also part of a study on yellow fever vaccine responses in identical twins.

This chain joins TRBV13 and TRBJ2-3, with TRBD1 matching over 12 bases. This TCR was recovered from a woman aged 18-29 years in good health. What was sequenced was PBMCs. The CDR3 DNA reads TGTGCCAGCAGCTTTTGGGGACAGGGGGCGCGAAAGCAGTATTTT. Its protein is CASSFWGQGARKQYF.